This T cell receptor (beta chain) stems from a study of patients and donors after allogeneic stem cell transplantation. This clonotype has a count of ten or more. In TCRdb, the RT-PCR reads were re-called with MiXCR into one record per CDR3 protein. There are about 410,000 distinct CDR3 sequences in the sample; about a sixth occur only once, and around 7.9% lies in the top ten. Per germline, CDR1 LNHNV and CDR2 YYDKDF (reference sequence). The CDR3 is 19 residues long. J lost 3 bases, V lost 0 bases, and 13 bases had no gene match. Material: blood, either unsorted or a sorted T cell fraction (not recorded which). The receptor was derived from a human donor who was either an allogeneic HSCT recipient or a stem cell or donor lymphocyte infusion donor (not recorded which). It is not recorded whose cells these are; they may come from a transplant donor. The chain recombines TRBV15 with TRBJ1-5, with TRBD1 matching 8 bases. In DNA form, the CDR3 reads TGTGCCACCAGCAGAGAGGGGTGGGAACCGGGACAGGACAATCAGCCCCAGCATTTT. Its translation: CATSREGWEPGQDNQPQHF.